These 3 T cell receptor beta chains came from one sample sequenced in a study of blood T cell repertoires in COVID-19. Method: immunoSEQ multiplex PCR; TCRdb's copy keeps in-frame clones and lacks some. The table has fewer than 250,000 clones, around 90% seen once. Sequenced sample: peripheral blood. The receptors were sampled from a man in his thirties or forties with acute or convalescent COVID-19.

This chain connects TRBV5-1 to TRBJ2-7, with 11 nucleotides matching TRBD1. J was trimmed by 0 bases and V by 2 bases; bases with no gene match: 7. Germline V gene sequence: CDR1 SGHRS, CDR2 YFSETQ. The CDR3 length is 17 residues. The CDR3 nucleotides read TGCGCCAGCAGCTTTGGACAGGGGGCGCCTAGCTCCTACGAGCAGTACTTC. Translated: CASSFGQGAPSSYEQYF.

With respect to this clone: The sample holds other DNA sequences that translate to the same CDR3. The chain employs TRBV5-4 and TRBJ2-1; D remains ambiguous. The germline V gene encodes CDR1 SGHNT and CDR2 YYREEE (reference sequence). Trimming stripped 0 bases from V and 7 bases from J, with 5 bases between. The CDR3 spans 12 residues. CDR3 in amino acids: CASSLGRNEQFF. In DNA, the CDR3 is TGTGCCAGCAGCTTGGGCCGGAATGAGCAGTTCTTC. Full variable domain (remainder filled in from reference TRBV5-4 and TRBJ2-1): ETGVTQSPTHLIKTRGQQVTLRCSSQSGHNTVSWYQQALGQGPQFIFQYYREEENGRGNFPPRFSGLQFPNYSSELNVNALELDDSALYLCASSLGRNEQFFGPGTRLTVL.

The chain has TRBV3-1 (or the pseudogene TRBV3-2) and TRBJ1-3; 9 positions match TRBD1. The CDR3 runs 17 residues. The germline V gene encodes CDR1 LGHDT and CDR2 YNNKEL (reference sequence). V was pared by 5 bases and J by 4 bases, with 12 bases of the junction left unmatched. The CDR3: CASSARRGQGVGNTIYF. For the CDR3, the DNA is TGTGCCAGCAGCGCCAGACGGGGACAGGGTGTGGGAAACACCATATATTTT.